The 31 T cell receptor beta chains given below trace back to one sample, sequenced in a study of T cell repertoires in cytomegalovirus infection (dated by TCRdb to between 2018 and 2021). Their antigens remain unidentified. These reads were obtained on an Illumina HiSeq 1500. TCRdb reran the public reads through fastp at Q25 and MiXCR, keeping productive beta chains. Each entry merges the rows of one CDR3 protein and shows their most common DNA and genes. This sample is represented by approximately 590,000 distinct CDR3 sequences; 40% of them were singletons. 48% of the sample lies in the top ten. The treatment or condition label, read with the paper, signifies: in vitro stimulation with specific CMV peptide epitopes to enrich CMV-specific T cells. The source material was cultured PBMCs, sampled from culture after CMV antigen stimulation. These receptors were taken from a human donor in good health (CMV status not recorded). Some clones in this sample may be carry-over from other donors' samples.

This clonotype was seen a few times. The rearrangement links TRBV4-1 to TRBJ2-6; 7 bases align to TRBD1. Trimming cost V 0 bases and J 0 bases; bases outside gene matches: 8. The CDR3 sequence is 19 residues long. Germline CDR1 is MGHRA and CDR2 is YSYEKL. The CDR3, as DNA: TGCGCCAGCAGCCAAGAGGTAGGACAGGCGAGCTCTGGGGCCAACGTCCTGACTTTC. It encodes CASSQEVGQASSGANVLTF.

V usage is TRBV5-6 and J usage is TRBJ2-2; 9 nucleotides agree with TRBD1. The length of the CDR3 is 16 residues. V shed 4 bases, J shed 9 bases, and the junction held 13 bases outside the gene matches. CDR1 is SGHDT, CDR2 YYEEEE, per germline. The CDR3 nucleotides read TGTGCCAGCAGCCTGAAAACAGGGGGCTTATATTGGGAGCTGTTTTTT. It encodes CASSLKTGGLYWELFF.

This clonotype occurred a few times. The J gene is TRBJ2-3, the V gene TRBV6-5; D is possibly TRBD2 (7 bases). This CDR3 region has 18 residues. The V gene's germline CDR1 is MNHEY and CDR2 SVGAGI. Deletions cut 0 bases from V and 2 bases from J, with 18 bases between. The CDR3 reads CASSYSGASGINTDTQYF. CDR3 sequence (DNA): TGTGCCAGCAGTTACTCGGGGGCTAGCGGAATCAACACAGATACGCAGTATTTT.

The chain uses TRBV4-2 and TRBJ2-1; 9 nucleotides agree with TRBD1. Looked up from germline, CDR1 is LGHNA and CDR2 is YNFKEQ. The CDR3 length is 15 residues. Germline trimming cut 4 bases from V and 7 bases from J; bases unmatched to any gene: 8. The CDR3: CASSLIYRGRNEQFF. The DNA for the CDR3 is TGTGCCAGCAGCCTCATATACAGGGGGCGGAATGAGCAGTTCTTC.

The chain recombines TRBV12-5 with TRBJ1-3; D is uncertain. Germline CDR1 is LGHNT and CDR2 is FRNRAP. The CDR3 loop spans 14 amino acids. V was cut by 2 bases and J by 2 bases, with 7 bases left in between. CDR3 bases: TGTGCTAGTGGTTTGTGGAGTACTGGAAACACCATATATTTT. Amino acid sequence: CASGLWSTGNTIYF.

The chain uses TRBV6-2 or TRBV6-3 and TRBJ1-6, with 7 bases fitting TRBD1. Germline V gene lookup returns CDR1 MNHEY and CDR2 SVGEGT. V was clipped by 6 bases and J by 0 bases; unmatched bases: 8. This CDR3 is built from 17 residues. CDR3 in DNA: TGTGCCAGCAGAGAAAGAGGGGGCTACTCCTATAATTCACCCCTCCACTTT. Protein: CASRERGGYSYNSPLHF.

The rearrangement uses TRBV20-1 and TRBJ2-7; no clear D gene. Between the trimmed V and J ends, which lost 2 bases and 2 bases, there was a span of 1 base. Germline CDR1 and CDR2: DFQATT and SNEGSKA (reference sequence). The CDR3 length is 10 residues. The CDR3 nucleotides are TGCAGTGCTAGACCCTACGAGCAGTACTTC. Encoded protein: CSARPYEQYF.

This clonotype was observed a single time. V and J are TRBV27 and TRBJ2-5; perhaps TRBD1 as D (5 bases). Trimming shortened V by 5 bases and J by 5 bases, and 12 bases separated the two germline ends. This CDR3 is built from 13 residues. Germline V gene sequence: CDR1 MNHEY, CDR2 SMNVEV (reference sequence). This CDR3 is CASSIRVRETQYF. CDR3 DNA: TGTGCCAGCAGTATCAGGGTACGGGAGACCCAGTACTTC.

The rearrangement links TRBV19 to TRBJ2-1; D might be TRBD2 (6 bases). V was shortened by 1 base and J by 5 bases, with 9 bases between the two germline ends. The germline CDR1 and CDR2 sequences are LNHDA and SQIVND (reference sequence). This CDR3 region has 14 residues. The CDR3 DNA sequence: TGTGCCAGTAGTATAGGGGGACTCCACAATGAGCAGTTCTTC. Translating gives CASSIGGLHNEQFF.

V usage is TRBV7-2 and J usage is TRBJ2-1; 10 nucleotides align to TRBD2. The germline CDR1 and CDR2 sequences are SGHTA and FQGNSA. V lost 3 bases, J lost 4 bases, and 3 bases stayed unmatched. The CDR3 consists of 15 residues. In DNA form, the CDR3 reads TGTGCCAGCAGCTTCGGGACTAGCGCATACAATGAGCAGTTCTTC. This gives the protein CASSFGTSAYNEQFF.

The chain joins TRBV12-3 or TRBV12-4 to TRBJ2-7; D might be TRBD1 or TRBD2, each matching 5 bases. V was shortened by 5 bases and J by 3 bases, with 11 bases between the two germline ends. This CDR3 is 13 amino acids long. CDR3 residues: CASSRDQNYEQYF. The CDR3 DNA sequence: TGTGCCAGCAGTCGGGACCAGAACTACGAGCAGTACTTC.

This clonotype showed up just a few times. The chain combines TRBV12-3 or TRBV12-4 with TRBJ2-1, with D perhaps matching TRBD2 (6 bases). The CDR3 contains 13 residues. V gave up 3 bases and J gave up 7 bases, with 10 bases separating them. The CDR3 here is CASSFGGWNEQFF. The CDR3 DNA follows: TGTGCCAGCAGTTTTGGGGGGTGGAATGAGCAGTTCTTC.

For the CDR3, the DNA is TGCGCCAGCAGCCTTGGCTTGACTAGCGGGGTAGCCAAAAACATTCAGTACTTC. Translation: CASSLGLTSGVAKNIQYF. The chain couples TRBV4-1 to TRBJ2-4; TRBD2 matches 11 bases. This CDR3 spans 18 amino acids. Germline V gives CDR1 MGHRA, CDR2 YSYEKL. V was clipped by 4 bases and J by 0 bases; unmatched bases: 8.

This clonotype was detected a few times. The chain joins TRBV15 to TRBJ2-5; D is perhaps TRBD2 (7 bases). Looked up from germline, CDR1 is LNHNV and CDR2 is YYDKDF (reference sequence). Between the trimmed V and J ends, which lost 0 bases and 9 bases, there was a span of 17 bases. The CDR3 is made up of 15 amino acids. The CDR3: CATSRDPFAGGPQYF. DNA for the CDR3: TGTGCCACCAGCAGAGACCCATTTGCCGGGGGGCCCCAGTACTTC.

The rearrangement joins TRBV2 to TRBJ2-2, with 11 bases aligning to TRBD1. This CDR3 is 17 amino acids long. Germline V gives CDR1 SNHLY, CDR2 FYNNEI. V was clipped by 4 bases and J by 4 bases; unmatched bases: 8. CDR3 sequence: CASSATGTGGTTGELFF. DNA of the CDR3: TGTGCCAGCAGTGCTACCGGGACAGGGGGGACCACCGGGGAGCTGTTTTTT. The variable domain in full, completed from reference TRBV2 and TRBJ2-2, reads EPEVTQTPSHQVTQMGQEVILRCVPISNHLYFYWYRQILGQKVEFLVSFYNNEISEKSEIFDDQFSVERPDGSNFTLKIRSTKLEDSAMYFCASSATGTGGTTGELFFGEGSRLTVL.

The rearrangement joins TRBV12-3 or TRBV12-4 to TRBJ2-2, with D possibly being TRBD2 (5 bases). The CDR3 is 16 residues long. V lost 5 bases to trimming and J lost 4 bases, with 17 bases between them. The CDR3 DNA is TGTGCCAGCAGTCGAGCGGTGGTCCGTGGCACCGGGGAGCTGTTTTTT. Protein product: CASSRAVVRGTGELFF.

This rearrangement joins TRBV5-5 to TRBJ2-3; D may correspond to TRBD1 or TRBD2 (5 bases each). This CDR3 has 14 residues. Between the trimmed V and J ends, which lost 0 bases and 4 bases, there was a span of 9 bases. Germline V gene lookup returns CDR1 SGHKS and CDR2 YYEKEE (reference sequence). The CDR3: CASSLGGIADTQYF. In DNA form, the CDR3 reads TGTGCCAGCAGCTTGGGGGGGATTGCAGATACGCAGTATTTT.

The chain carries TRBV28 and TRBJ1-1; D is unresolved. There are 12 residues in the CDR3. With 2 bases removed from V and 8 bases from J, the gap between germline ends came to 9 bases. Germline V gives CDR1 MDHEN, CDR2 SYDVKM. The CDR3 region has the DNA TGTGCCAGCAGTTTACGTAGCTTCGAAGCTTTCTTT. As protein: CASSLRSFEAFF.

The chain employs TRBV7-7 and TRBJ2-1, with D perhaps being TRBD1 or TRBD2 (5 bases each). CDR1 SSHAT and CDR2 FNYEAQ come from the germline V gene (reference sequence). CDR3 length: 15 amino acids. V was cut by 5 bases and J by 4 bases, with 15 bases left in between. CDR3 region: CASSPRDQNYNEQFF. DNA of the CDR3: TGTGCCAGCAGCCCACGGGACCAAAATTACAATGAGCAGTTCTTC.

This clonotype was counted between two and nine times. The V and J genes are TRBV4-1 and TRBJ1-1; D unclear. Germline lookup yields CDR1 MGHRA and CDR2 YSYEKL. Trimming stripped 0 bases from V and 5 bases from J, with 10 bases between. The CDR3 sequence is 14 residues long. CDR3 coding DNA: TGCGCCAGCAGCCAAGAGAGGGTTGGGACTGAAGCTTTCTTT. Protein: CASSQERVGTEAFF.

This clonotype turned up a few times. The chain employs TRBV2 and TRBJ1-5; D is unresolved. Germline CDR1 SNHLY, CDR2 FYNNEI. The CDR3 contains 13 residues. Trimming took off 1 base at V and 11 bases at J, with 12 bases between the two ends. CDR3 nucleotides: TGTGCCAGCAGTGAAGAATCGCGCGGGTCCCAGCATTTT. Amino acid sequence: CASSEESRGSQHF. The variable domain in full, completed from reference TRBV2 and TRBJ1-5, reads EPEVTQTPSHQVTQMGQEVILRCVPISNHLYFYWYRQILGQKVEFLVSFYNNEISEKSEIFDDQFSVERPDGSNFTLKIRSTKLEDSAMYFCASSEESRGSQHFGDGTRLSIL.

A single count supports this clonotype. The chain couples TRBV3-1 to TRBJ1-1, with 7 bases identical to TRBD1. After removal of 2 bases from V and 6 bases from J, the junction contained 9 bases not matched to a gene. CDR1 and CDR2 (germline): LGHDT, YNNKEL (reference sequence). This CDR3 comprises 15 residues. This CDR3 is CASSQPDRVNAEAFF. CDR3 sequence (DNA): TGTGCCAGCAGCCAACCCGACAGGGTGAATGCTGAAGCTTTCTTT.

Only a few counts were recorded for this clonotype. The chain couples TRBV7-2 to TRBJ2-2; D is uncertain. Trimming removed 6 bases from V and 5 bases from J, with 10 bases in between. Germline V gives CDR1 SGHTA, CDR2 FQGNSA. This CDR3 spans 13 amino acids. The CDR3 sequence is CASSRWRTGELFF. CDR3 DNA sequence: TGTGCCAGCAGTAGGTGGCGTACCGGGGAGCTGTTTTTT. Full variable domain (remainder filled in from reference TRBV7-2 and TRBJ2-2): GAGVSQSPSNKVTEKGKDVELRCDPISGHTALYWYRQSLGQGLEFLIYFQGNSAPDKSGLPSDRFSAERTGGSVSTLTIQRTQQEDSAVYLCASSRWRTGELFFGEGSRLTVL.

V is TRBV5-4 and J is TRBJ2-2; 7 bases align to TRBD1. J gave up 3 bases and V 3 bases, and 8 bases lay outside the gene matches. The V gene's germline CDR1 is SGHNT and CDR2 YYREEE (reference sequence). This CDR3 region has 16 residues. The CDR3 loop reads CASSWLRQGDTGELFF. The CDR3, as DNA: TGTGCCAGCAGCTGGCTACGTCAGGGGGACACCGGGGAGCTGTTTTTT.

This chain links TRBV11-2 with TRBJ2-1; D is undetermined. This CDR3 has 15 amino acids. Germline V gene data show CDR1 as SGHAT and CDR2 as FQNNGV. Trimming shortened V by 3 bases and J by 6 bases, and 15 bases separated the two germline ends. CDR3 nucleotide sequence: TGTGCCAGCAGCTTGGCTCCCGGCCCAACCAATGAGCAGTTCTTC. This gives the protein CASSLAPGPTNEQFF.

The CDR3 reads CSARDGLAGGYEQYF. The DNA of the CDR3 is TGCAGTGCTAGAGATGGCCTAGCGGGGGGATACGAGCAGTACTTC. This chain connects TRBV20-1 to TRBJ2-7, with 11 positions matching TRBD2. The CDR3 has 15 residues. Germline CDR1 reads DFQATT; CDR2 reads SNEGSKA (reference sequence). The J segment lost 4 bases and the V segment lost 0 bases, leaving 5 bases of the junction unmatched.

This clonotype was counted many times. The rearrangement joins TRBV7-6 to TRBJ2-5; no firm D call. With 0 bases removed from V and 1 base from J, the gap between germline ends came to 6 bases. The CDR3 totals 14 residues. Germline assignment: CDR1 SGHVS and CDR2 FNYEAQ. The CDR3 loop reads CASSLAYPQETQYF. In DNA form, the CDR3 reads TGTGCCAGCAGCTTAGCCTACCCCCAAGAGACCCAGTACTTC.

This clonotype was seen only once. The chain joins TRBV7-2 to TRBJ1-2; possible D gene TRBD1, 6 bases. This CDR3 is 15 amino acids long. Trimming removed 1 base at V and 8 bases at J, with 17 bases between. The germline V gene has CDR1 SGHTA and CDR2 FQGNSA. Written as DNA, the CDR3 is TGTGCCAGCAGCTTAGGCTACATACAGGGAGACGGCTACACCTTC. Its protein product is CASSLGYIQGDGYTF.

The chain has TRBV6-1 and TRBJ2-7; D ambiguous. CDR1 and CDR2 (germline): MNHNS, SASEGT. The CDR3 sequence is 13 residues long. Trimming cost V 3 bases and J 1 base, with 7 bases left between them. CDR3 nucleotides: TGTGCCAGCAGTGACGGACGGTCCTACGAGCAGTACTTC. Translating it yields CASSDGRSYEQYF.

V usage is TRBV11-2 and J usage is TRBJ2-7; TRBD1 agrees at 9 bases. V was clipped by 8 bases and J by 3 bases; unmatched bases: 8. The CDR3 length is 14 residues. Germline values: CDR1 SGHAT, CDR2 FQNNGV. The CDR3 bases are TGTGCCAGCGCCCCGGGACAGGGCTTCTACGAGCAGTACTTC. Residues: CASAPGQGFYEQYF.

This clonotype was detected only a few times. V is TRBV10-3 and J is TRBJ2-1, with D perhaps matching TRBD2 (6 bases). Germline V gene lookup returns CDR1 ENHRY and CDR2 SYGVKD. V lost 6 bases, J lost 4 bases, and 13 bases lay in between. The CDR3 sequence is 14 residues long. The CDR3 spells CAIRVEGAYNEQFF. CDR3 DNA: TGTGCCATCAGGGTGGAGGGAGCATACAATGAGCAGTTCTTC.